The 28 T cell receptor beta chains below were found in one sample sequenced in a study of human T cells and chemical hapten exposure. Time point denoted: pre-sensitization, week 0. Treatment in this sample: therapeutic diphenylcyclopropenone sensitization with weekly scalp DPC. TCRdb recomputed calls from the RACE reads with MiXCR, one row per CDR3 protein. The sample carries roughly 100,000 distinct CDR3 sequences, roughly 12% recorded once. The input for sequencing was whole blood, taken in connection with sensitization to the hapten diphenylcyclopropenone (DPC). Every receptor here comes from a woman in her forties or fifties with alopecia areata. Some clones in this sample may be carry-over from other donors' samples.

The rearrangement links TRBV28 to TRBJ1-1, with D unresolved. This CDR3 is 14 amino acids long. Germline V CDR1 and CDR2: MDHEN, SYDVKM. The V gene lost 6 bases and the J gene lost 4 bases, with 15 bases spanning the gap. Written as DNA, the CDR3 is TGTGCCAGCAGCCGTACCAACATCCGCACTGAAGCTTTCTTT. Protein: CASSRTNIRTEAFF.

This clonotype appeared a few times. This chain connects TRBV5-4 to TRBJ2-7; TRBD2 matches at 8 bases. Germline trimming cut 4 bases from V and 2 bases from J; bases unmatched to any gene: 5. The CDR3 sequence is 14 residues long. The V gene's germline CDR1 is SGHNT and CDR2 YYREEE (reference sequence). In nucleotides, the CDR3 is TGTGCCAGCAGCACTGGACTAGCTACCTACGAGCAGTACTTC. The encoded protein is CASSTGLATYEQYF.

This chain joins TRBV18 and TRBJ2-7; 11 bases match TRBD1. The CDR3 is 15 amino acids. Trimming at V came to 5 bases and at J to 3 bases, leaving 6 bases not matched to a gene. From germline, CDR1 is KGHSH and CDR2 LQKENI. CDR3 DNA: TGTGCCAGCTCATCGGGACAGGGGGACATCTACGAGCAGTACTTC. Encoded protein: CASSSGQGDIYEQYF.

This clonotype was seen a few times. The limits of the CDR3 on the DNA are not certain, so only TCRdb's listed CDR3 is given. The rearrangement uses TRBV7-5 and TRBJ1-6; whether TRBD1, the table's D call, matches the DNA was not checked. TRBV7-5 is described as a pseudogene. Including both end residues, the CDR3 is 22 amino acids long. The chain's CDR3 is CISVSEARGGGRTPSYNSPLHF.

Note on this clonotype: The junction differs from germline at one of its ends, possibly a read error. The V call is TRBV29-1, the J call TRBJ1-4; D gene unclear. The CDR3 length is 12 residues. CDR1 is SQVTM, CDR2 ANQGSEA, per germline. The CDR3 DNA reads TGCAGCGTCGAAGGTAAACAGCGAAAACTGTTTTTT. Translated, it gives CSVEGKQRKLFF.

This clonotype came up a few times. The chain carries TRBV28 and TRBJ2-5; D tentatively fits TRBD1 or TRBD2 (5 bases each). Trimming left V 8 bases short and J 0 bases short, with 16 bases between. The CDR3 is 15 amino acids. Germline-derived CDR1 and CDR2 are MDHEN and SYDVKM. This chain's CDR3 is CASSAGTEYQETQYF. The CDR3 region has the DNA TGTGCCAGCTCGGCCGGGACGGAGTACCAAGAGACCCAGTACTTC.

Ten or more counts support this clonotype. This sequence joins TRBV12-3 or TRBV12-4 and TRBJ1-6; TRBD1 matches at 7 bases. The CDR3 loop spans 16 amino acids. Trimming removed 7 bases from V and 6 bases from J; junction bases left unmatched: 12. CDR3 protein: CASTLGQSELNSPLHF. DNA for the CDR3: TGTGCCAGCACCCTGGGACAGTCGGAACTTAATTCACCCCTCCACTTT.

In its sample, this clonotype was seen a few times. The CDR3: CASSYSAGQGHEQFF. CDR3 coding DNA: TGTGCCAGCAGTTACTCAGCCGGACAGGGCCATGAGCAGTTCTTC. V is TRBV7-9 and J is TRBJ2-1; TRBD1 agrees at 8 bases. CDR3 length: 15 residues. Looked up from germline, CDR1 is SEHNR and CDR2 is FQNEAQ (reference sequence). The V and J ends lost 6 bases and 8 bases, in that order; junction bases with no gene match: 12. Looking up the rest from reference TRBV7-9 and TRBJ2-1 gives the full variable domain: DTGVSQNPRHKITKRGQNVTFRCDPISEHNRLYWYRQTLGQGPEFLTYFQNEAQLEKSRLLSDRFSAERPKGSFSTLEIQRTEQGDSAMYLCASSYSAGQGHEQFFGPGTRLTVL.

This chain uses TRBV7-2 with TRBJ2-2; D is perhaps TRBD1 (5 bases). Germline V lookup: CDR1 SGHTA, CDR2 FQGNSA. The CDR3 totals 14 residues. V lost 6 bases and J 3 bases, leaving 11 bases between the germline ends. As DNA, the CDR3 is TGTGCCAGCAGGCGGACAAGGGACACCGGGGAGCTGTTTTTT. It yields the protein CASRRTRDTGELFF.

This clonotype was detected only once. V gene TRBV28 combines with J gene TRBJ1-5; tentative D call: TRBD1 (6 bases). Germline CDR1 is MDHEN and CDR2 is SYDVKM. V dropped 3 bases and J dropped 7 bases, with 13 bases sitting between them. This CDR3 has 14 amino acids. The CDR3 DNA sequence: TGTGCCAGCAGTTTTGGGGGGGCAGAGCAGCCCCAGCATTTT. It codes for CASSFGGAEQPQHF.

A few counts support this clonotype. The CDR3 loop reads CASSLAGGAGTGELFF. The CDR3 DNA reads TGTGCCAGCAGTCTAGCGGGAGGGGCGGGGACCGGGGAGCTGTTTTTT. The chain is built from TRBV6-5 and TRBJ2-2, with TRBD2 identical over 12 bases. The V segment lost 5 bases and the J segment 5 bases; nucleotides outside the gene matches: 6. The CDR3 has 16 residues. CDR1 MNHEY and CDR2 SVGAGI come from the germline V gene.

This clonotype was picked up a small number of times. The chain links TRBV5-1 to TRBJ1-4, with 10 bases matching TRBD1. The V gene's germline CDR1 is SGHRS and CDR2 YFSETQ. The CDR3 runs 16 residues. The V and J ends lost 0 bases and 5 bases, in that order; junction bases with no gene match: 4. Here the CDR3 DNA reads TGCGCCAGCAGCTTGGTATTGACAGGGGGCAATGAAAAACTGTTTTTT. It yields the protein CASSLVLTGGNEKLFF.

V usage is TRBV9 and J usage is TRBJ2-5; D is uncertain. Germline CDR1 and CDR2: SGDLS and YYNGEE. The CDR3 is made up of 16 amino acids. Trimming left V 4 bases short and J 6 bases short, with 22 bases between. The DNA for the CDR3 is TGTGCCAGCAGCATTTGGACCGGACGGCCTCTCAAGACCCAGTACTTC. This translates into CASSIWTGRPLKTQYF.

The V and J genes are TRBV28 and TRBJ2-7, with 7 bases matching TRBD2. Germline CDR1 MDHEN, CDR2 SYDVKM. V was pared by 11 bases and J by 2 bases, with 9 bases of the junction left unmatched. The length of the CDR3 is 13 residues. CDR3 region: CACGGAGAYEQYF. CDR3 nucleotide sequence: TGTGCCTGTGGAGGGGCGGGGGCCTACGAGCAGTACTTC.

This chain joins TRBV11-2 and TRBJ2-7, with 8 bases fitting TRBD2. The CDR3 totals 15 residues. Germline V gives CDR1 SGHAT, CDR2 FQNNGV. The trim removed 7 bases at V and 7 bases at J, leaving 15 bases unmatched. CDR3 coding DNA: TGTGCCAGCACCTCCCTCCGGGGGGGTACTAAGGAGCAGTACTTC. Amino acid sequence: CASTSLRGGTKEQYF.

The CDR3 loop is CASSRNNRAGTDTQYF. The CDR3 region has the DNA TGCGCCAGCAGCCGCAATAACCGGGCTGGCACAGATACGCAGTATTTT. The chain is built from TRBV4-1 and TRBJ2-3; D unclear. The germline CDR1 and CDR2 sequences are MGHRA and YSYEKL. This CDR3 has 16 amino acids. V shed 4 bases and J shed 1 base, with 15 bases lying between them.

This clonotype was detected ten times or more. This rearrangement joins TRBV9 to TRBJ1-1; D ambiguous. This CDR3 has 15 residues. The V gene's germline CDR1 is SGDLS and CDR2 YYNGEE. V dropped 4 bases and J dropped 0 bases, with 13 bases sitting between them. The DNA of the CDR3 is TGTGCCAGCAGCTCTTTCCAGGTCCTGAACACTGAAGCTTTCTTT. This gives the protein CASSSFQVLNTEAFF. The whole variable domain, filled in from reference TRBV9 and TRBJ1-1, reads DSGVTQTPKHLITATGQRVTLRCSPRSGDLSVYWYQQSLDQGLQFLIQYYNGEERAKGNILERFSAQQFPDLHSELNLSSLELGDSALYFCASSSFQVLNTEAFFGQGTRLTVV.

This clonotype showed up many times. V is TRBV10-2 and J is TRBJ1-1, with D maybe TRBD1 (5 bases). Trimming pared 6 bases from V and 11 bases from J, leaving 13 bases between. Germline V CDR1 and CDR2: WSHSY, SAAADI. This CDR3 comprises 11 residues. The DNA of the CDR3 is TGCGCCAGCAGGTGGGAGGGGAACGCTTTCTTT. Its translation: CASRWEGNAFF.

The sample holds a few counts of this clonotype. This sequence joins TRBV28 and TRBJ1-6; weak D call: TRBD1 (6 bases). The CDR3 contains 14 residues. With 6 bases removed from V and 9 bases from J, the gap between germline ends came to 15 bases. The V gene's germline CDR1 is MDHEN and CDR2 SYDVKM. The CDR3 loop is CASRPGTSASPLHF. The DNA of the CDR3 is TGTGCCAGCAGGCCCGGGACATCGGCTTCACCCCTCCACTTT. Drawing the rest from reference TRBV28 and TRBJ1-6, the complete variable domain is DVKVTQSSRYLVKRTGEKVFLECVQDMDHENMFWYRQDPGLGLRLIYFSYDVKMKEKGDIPEGYSVSREKKERFSLILESASTNQTSMYLCASRPGTSASPLHFGNGTRLTVT.

The chain is built from TRBV27 and TRBJ1-1, with TRBD1 matching 8 bases. Germline values: CDR1 MNHEY, CDR2 SMNVEV (reference sequence). The CDR3 is made up of 13 amino acids. V was clipped by 4 bases and J by 9 bases; unmatched bases: 7. DNA for the CDR3: TGTGCCAGCAGTTCGGACAGGGCTAAGAAAGCTTTCTTT. This codes for CASSSDRAKKAFF.

The rearrangement uses TRBV14 and TRBJ1-6; D uncertain. The V gene's germline CDR1 is SGHDN and CDR2 FVKESK. Trimming took 6 bases from V and 7 from J, leaving 13 bases between them. This CDR3 is 14 amino acids long. This CDR3 is CASSGSEWNSPLHF. CDR3 in DNA: TGTGCCAGCAGTGGATCGGAGTGGAATTCACCCCTCCACTTT. Full variable domain (remainder filled in from reference TRBV14 and TRBJ1-6): EAGVTQFPSHSVIEKGQTVTLRCDPISGHDNLYWYRRVMGKEIKFLLHFVKESKQDESGMPNNRFLAERTGGTYSTLKVQPAELEDSGVYFCASSGSEWNSPLHFGNGTRLTVT.

V usage is TRBV14 and J usage is TRBJ2-3, with 10 bases lining up with TRBD2. V shed 11 bases and J 5 bases; nucleotides not matched to a gene: 10. The CDR3 covers 14 residues. Germline V gene sequence: CDR1 SGHDN, CDR2 FVKESK. CDR3 coding DNA: TGTGCCTCCAGGACTAGCGGATCGGGAGATACGCAGTATTTT. It yields the protein CASRTSGSGDTQYF.

Notes on this clonotype: The junction differs from germline at one of its ends, possibly a read error. The chain carries TRBV7-9 and TRBJ2-2; D gene uncertain. The CDR3 is 10 amino acids. Germline V gene sequence: CDR1 SEHNR, CDR2 FQNEAQ (reference sequence). The CDR3 is CARSAGQLFF. The CDR3 DNA sequence: TGTGCCAGATCCGCCGGGCAGCTGTTTTTT.

The V and J genes are TRBV6-6 and TRBJ1-1; perhaps TRBD1 as D (5 bases). The CDR3 runs 14 residues. Between the trimmed V and J ends, which lost 6 bases and 1 base, there was a span of 12 bases. CDR1 and CDR2 (germline): MNHNY, SVGAGI (reference sequence). The DNA for the CDR3 is TGTGCCAGCAGGCTAGATGGGGGGAACACTGAAGCTTTCTTT. As protein: CASRLDGGNTEAFF.

This clonotype came up many times. As DNA, the CDR3 is TGTGCCAGCAGTGTGAGGAACACTGAAGCTTTCTTT. Translated, it gives CASSVRNTEAFF. The chain is built from TRBV25-1 and TRBJ1-1; D ambiguous. The germline V gene has CDR1 MGHDK and CDR2 SYGVNS. With 4 bases removed from V and 1 base from J, the gap between germline ends came to 4 bases. CDR3 length equals 12 residues.

J is TRBJ2-7 and V is TRBV27; D could derive from TRBD1 or TRBD2 (5 bases each). Germline CDR1 is MNHEY and CDR2 is SMNVEV (reference sequence). V was shortened by 8 bases and J by 5 bases, with 25 bases between the two germline ends. The CDR3 extends over 16 amino acids. The CDR3: CASSPGDLGIRDEQYF. CDR3 sequence (DNA): TGTGCCAGCTCCCCCGGGGACCTGGGGATCCGGGACGAGCAGTACTTC.

CDR3 in DNA: TGCAGCGTTGCAGGAGGGCCCTACGAGCAGTACTTC. Its protein is CSVAGGPYEQYF. The V and J genes are TRBV29-1 and TRBJ2-7; the D gene is possibly TRBD2 (6 bases). Germline V gene data show CDR1 as SQVTM and CDR2 as ANQGSEA. The CDR3 totals 12 residues. V was clipped by 4 bases and J by 2 bases, with 9 bases between them.

CDR3 region: CASSTSPVQPQHF. The CDR3 nucleotides are TGTGCCAGCAGTACCTCTCCAGTACAGCCCCAGCATTTT. The chain recombines TRBV28 with TRBJ1-5, with no clear D. Trimming removed 5 bases from V and 7 bases from J, with 12 bases in between. CDR1 is MDHEN and CDR2 is SYDVKM in the germline V gene. The CDR3 sequence is 13 residues long.